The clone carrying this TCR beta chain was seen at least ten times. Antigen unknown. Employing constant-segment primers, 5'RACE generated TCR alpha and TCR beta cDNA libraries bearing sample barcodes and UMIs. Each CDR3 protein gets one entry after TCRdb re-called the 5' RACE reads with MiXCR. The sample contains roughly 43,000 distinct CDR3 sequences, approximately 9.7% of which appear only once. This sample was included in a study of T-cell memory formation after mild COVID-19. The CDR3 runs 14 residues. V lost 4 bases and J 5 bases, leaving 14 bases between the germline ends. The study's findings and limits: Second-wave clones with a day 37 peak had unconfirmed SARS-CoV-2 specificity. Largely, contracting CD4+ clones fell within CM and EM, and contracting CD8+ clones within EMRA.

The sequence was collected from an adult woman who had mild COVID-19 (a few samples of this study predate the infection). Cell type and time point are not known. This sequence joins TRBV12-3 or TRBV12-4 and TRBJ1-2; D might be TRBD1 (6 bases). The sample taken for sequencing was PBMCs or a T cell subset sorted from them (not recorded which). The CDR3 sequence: CASSSNQGRYGYTF. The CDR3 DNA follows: TGTGCCAGCAGTTCTAACCAGGGGAGGTATGGCTACACCTTC.